A selection of T cell receptor beta chains follows, all from one sample in a study of cytomegalovirus exposure and HLA in healthy donors. The repertoire was sequenced with immunoSEQ multiplex PCR; TCRdb's copy has only in-frame clones and lacks some. Here the sample spans over 200,000 clones, under 90% being singletons. The specimen was PBMCs. Source of these receptors: a human donor in good health. Each CDR3 is given with its conserved first and last residue. The order of the fields is J gene, clone size, D gene, V gene, CDR3 DNA, CDR3 protein. The D gene is left open where the match is weak. The size field is filled for only some rows; it gives once, few, many or a size class.

J gene: TRBJ1-1; clone size: .; D gene: .; V gene: TRBV5-1; CDR3 DNA: TGCGCCAGCAGCTTGGGAGACATGAACACTGAAGCTTTCTTT; CDR3 protein: CASSLGDMNTEAFF
J gene: TRBJ2-7; clone size: .; D gene: TRBD2; V gene: TRBV18; CDR3 DNA: TGTGCCAGCTCACCCCTGGCGACTAGCGGGAGAGGCGAGCAGTACTTC; CDR3 protein: CASSPLATSGRGEQYF
J gene: TRBJ2-7; clone size: .; D gene: .; V gene: TRBV19; CDR3 DNA: TGTGCCAGTAAGGCGGGGAACACCTACGAGCAGTACTTC; CDR3 protein: CASKAGNTYEQYF
J gene: TRBJ1-1; clone size: .; D gene: .; V gene: TRBV10-3; CDR3 DNA: TGTGCCACGGCCGGGAGGAGCACTGAAGCTTTCTTT; CDR3 protein: CATAGRSTEAFF
J gene: TRBJ2-7; clone size: few; D gene: .; V gene: TRBV19; CDR3 DNA: TGTGCCAGTAGTCTCAGGATCGGTGACTACCAACTAAACGAGCAGTACTTC; CDR3 protein: CASSLRIGDYQLNEQYF
J gene: TRBJ2-1; clone size: .; D gene: TRBD2; V gene: TRBV11-3; CDR3 DNA: TGTGCCAGCAGCTTAGTGGCGAGGACTAGCGGGGGGGACAATGAGCAGTTCTTC; CDR3 protein: CASSLVARTSGGDNEQFF
J gene: TRBJ1-2; clone size: few; D gene: .; V gene: TRBV11-2; CDR3 DNA: TGTGCCAGCAGCCCCACGGAGGGGGGCTACACCTTC; CDR3 protein: CASSPTEGGYTF
J gene: TRBJ2-7; clone size: .; D gene: TRBD2; V gene: TRBV27; CDR3 DNA: TGTGCCAGCAGTTTGCTAGCGGGAGGGTCCTACGAGCAGTACTTC; CDR3 protein: CASSLLAGGSYEQYF
J gene: TRBJ1-3; clone size: .; D gene: .; V gene: TRBV30; CDR3 DNA: TGTGCCTGGAATTCCGCGGGGGGAACGCTTGGAAACACCATATATTTT; CDR3 protein: CAWNSAGGTLGNTIYF
J gene: TRBJ1-6; clone size: .; D gene: .; V gene: TRBV11-2; CDR3 DNA: TGTGCCAGCAGCTCCCCTGGCGGGGGCAATTCACCCCTCCACTTT; CDR3 protein: CASSSPGGGNSPLHF
J gene: TRBJ1-1; clone size: .; D gene: TRBD1; V gene: TRBV18; CDR3 DNA: TGTGCCAGCTCACGCGGACAGGGGGCGCTGAACACTGAAGCTTTCTTT; CDR3 protein: CASSRGQGALNTEAFF
J gene: TRBJ2-3; clone size: .; D gene: TRBD1; V gene: TRBV25-1; CDR3 DNA: TGTGCCAGCAGTCGACAGGGGGCTAGGACAGATACGCAGTATTTT; CDR3 protein: CASSRQGARTDTQYF
J gene: TRBJ2-7; clone size: once; D gene: .; V gene: TRBV7-2; CDR3 DNA: TGTGCCAGCAGCTTAACTTCCGAGCAGTACTTC; CDR3 protein: CASSLTSEQYF
J gene: TRBJ2-7; clone size: .; D gene: TRBD2; V gene: TRBV4-3; CDR3 DNA: TGCGCCAGCAGCCAGTGGACTAGCGGTTCCTACGAGCAGTACTTC; CDR3 protein: CASSQWTSGSYEQYF
J gene: TRBJ1-3; clone size: .; D gene: .; V gene: TRBV7-3; CDR3 DNA: TGTGCCAGCAGCTTCGACTTGAGAAACACCATATATTTT; CDR3 protein: CASSFDLRNTIYF
J gene: TRBJ1-6; clone size: .; D gene: .; V gene: TRBV2; CDR3 DNA: TGTGCCAGCAGGACCCGAGGCAGCCACAATTCACCCCTCCACTTT; CDR3 protein: CASRTRGSHNSPLHF
J gene: TRBJ1-2; clone size: .; D gene: .; V gene: TRBV28; CDR3 DNA: TGTGCCAGCAGTCCACAGAATCGGGGTGGCTACACCTTC; CDR3 protein: CASSPQNRGGYTF
J gene: TRBJ1-1; clone size: once; D gene: TRBD1; V gene: TRBV5-4; CDR3 DNA: TGTGCCAGCAGTAGGGACAGGATAGAAATTCAAGCTTTCTTT; CDR3 protein: CASSRDRIEIQAFF
J gene: TRBJ1-1; clone size: .; D gene: .; V gene: TRBV15; CDR3 DNA: TGTGCCACCAGCAGAGGGCTGAACACTGAAGCTTTCTTT; CDR3 protein: CATSRGLNTEAFF
J gene: TRBJ2-3; clone size: .; D gene: .; V gene: TRBV7-9; CDR3 DNA: TGTGTCAGCAGCCCGACGTGGGGGGACGCCGACCAAGGGACAGATACGCAGTATTTT; CDR3 protein: CVSSPTWGDADQGTDTQYF
J gene: TRBJ2-7; clone size: .; D gene: TRBD2; V gene: TRBV7-2; CDR3 DNA: TGTGCCAGCAGCCTTTGGACTAGCGGGAGGTGGGGTCAGTACTTC; CDR3 protein: CASSLWTSGRWGQYF
J gene: TRBJ2-1; clone size: .; D gene: .; V gene: TRBV6-5; CDR3 DNA: TGTGCCAGCAGTTACTCGGGGCCACACAATGAGCAGTTCTTC; CDR3 protein: CASSYSGPHNEQFF
J gene: TRBJ2-7; clone size: few; D gene: .; V gene: TRBV28; CDR3 DNA: TGTGCCAGCACGGACAGCGGGACCTTCAGGGAGCAGTACTTC; CDR3 protein: CASTDSGTFREQYF
J gene: TRBJ2-7; clone size: once; D gene: .; V gene: TRBV2; CDR3 DNA: TGTGCCAGCAGTGAGAAGACAGGATCCGCCTACGAGCAGTACTTC; CDR3 protein: CASSEKTGSAYEQYF
J gene: TRBJ2-1; clone size: few; D gene: .; V gene: TRBV19; CDR3 DNA: TGTGCCACAACCCGATCCTTAGCGCCCCGGGGTGAGCAGTTCTTC; CDR3 protein: CATTRSLAPRGEQFF
J gene: TRBJ2-1; clone size: .; D gene: TRBD2; V gene: TRBV25-1; CDR3 DNA: TGTGCCAGCAGACTAGCGGGAGGTGTCAATGAGCAGTTCTTC; CDR3 protein: CASRLAGGVNEQFF
J gene: TRBJ2-3; clone size: .; D gene: TRBD1; V gene: TRBV5-1; CDR3 DNA: TGCGCCAGCAGCTGGACAGGGGGCGTCGATACGCAGTATTTT; CDR3 protein: CASSWTGGVDTQYF
J gene: TRBJ2-7; clone size: .; D gene: .; V gene: TRBV29-1; CDR3 DNA: TGCAGCGTTGAATTCTACGTAAGTATCGGCGAGCAGTACTTC; CDR3 protein: CSVEFYVSIGEQYF
J gene: TRBJ2-5; clone size: .; D gene: .; V gene: TRBV20-1; CDR3 DNA: TGCAGTGGGGCCAAGAGGACCCAGTACTTC; CDR3 protein: CSGAKRTQYF